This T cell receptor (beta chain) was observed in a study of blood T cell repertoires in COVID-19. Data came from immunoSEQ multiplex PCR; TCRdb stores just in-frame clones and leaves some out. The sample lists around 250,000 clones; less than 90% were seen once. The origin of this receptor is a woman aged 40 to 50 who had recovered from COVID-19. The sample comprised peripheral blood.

The CDR3 reads CASSFPGTGHEKLFF. Here the CDR3 DNA reads TGTGCCAGCAGCTTCCCCGGGACAGGGCATGAAAAACTGTTTTTT. This sequence joins TRBV7-2 and TRBJ1-4; TRBD1 matches 9 bases. With 3 bases clipped from V and 6 bases from J, the junction kept 5 bases outside the gene matches. CDR3 size: 15 residues. Germline V gives CDR1 SGHTA, CDR2 FQGNSA.